This TCR beta chain was sequenced in a study of response to subunit inactivated influenza vaccine. Study-level results: Only a handful of new T cells, the authors suggested, are recruited with each seasonal influenza vaccination.

TCRdb reprocessed the RT-PCR reads via MiXCR and lists one record per CDR3 protein. The sample lists fewer than 800,000 distinct CDR3 sequences; approximately 14% were seen once. Concerning this clonotype: Its antigen is as yet unknown.

V was shortened by 3 bases and J by 2 bases, with 14 bases between the two germline ends. CDR1 DFQATT and CDR2 SNEGSKA come from the germline V gene (reference sequence). The CDR3 totals 15 residues. The source is a man aged 45 to 65 who received an inactivated influenza vaccine. The material was PBMCs from blood, obtained roughly 13 days after vaccination. V and J are TRBV20-1 and TRBJ2-1; no definite D call. In DNA form, the CDR3 reads TGCAGTGCTAGGGTAAGGCGCAATCCCTACAATGAGCAGTTCTTC. This translates into CSARVRRNPYNEQFF.